The clone carrying this T cell receptor beta chain was observed at least ten times. The antigen is not known. TCRdb reprocessed the reads via MiXCR and lists one record per CDR3 protein. The table lists about 130,000 distinct CDR3 sequences, approximately 9.2% of them singletons. The record originates from a study of T cell repertoires in cytomegalovirus infection. Study-wide background: The public TCR beta signatures pointed to both CMV infection and matching HLA type. Overall study results and limits: Individuals carrying CMV plus the relevant HLA were identified by cumulative frequency of public TCR beta families. In two of eight donors, the top clonotype was HLA-C-restricted CMV-specific.

Trimming cost V 3 bases and J 0 bases, with 11 bases left between them. The V gene's germline CDR1 is SGHRS and CDR2 YFSETQ. The CDR3 sequence is 15 residues long. This sequence joins TRBV5-1 and TRBJ2-3; no firm D call. Material: PBMCs. This clonotype was obtained from a human donor in good health (CMV status not recorded). Some clones in this sample may be carry-over from other donors' samples. The CDR3 is CASSYLTPSTDTQYF. The CDR3 bases are TGCGCCAGCAGCTATTTGACTCCAAGCACAGATACGCAGTATTTT.